This passage covers 20 T cell receptor beta chains from one sample sequenced in a study of cytomegalovirus exposure and HLA in healthy donors. The PCR contained 60 Vbeta and 13 Jbeta primers. Measured with immunoSEQ multiplex PCR; TCRdb has only the in-frame clones, and not every one. This repertoire includes fewer than 150,000 clones. The sequenced sample was PBMCs. These receptor sequences come from a woman in her sixties in good health and CMV-seronegative.

The chain is built from TRBV19 and TRBJ2-7; 7 bases match TRBD1. CDR3 length equals 15 residues. Trimming at V came to 4 bases and at J to 2 bases, leaving 8 bases not matched to a gene. Germline CDR1 reads LNHDA; CDR2 reads SQIVND (reference sequence). The CDR3 DNA is TGTGCCAGTAGTAAGGGGGCCGGGACAGCCTACGAGCAGTACTTC. This gives the protein CASSKGAGTAYEQYF.

The rearrangement uses TRBV5-1 and TRBJ2-5, with 8 bases fitting TRBD1. The end of the DNA is better explained by TRBJ2-7, so the J call may be wrong. The germline V gene encodes CDR1 SGHRS and CDR2 YFSETQ. CDR3 length equals 14 residues. The CDR3 sequence is CASSFTGGTYEQYF. In DNA, the CDR3 is TGCGCCAGCAGCTTCACAGGGGGAACCTACGAGCAGTACTTC.

J is TRBJ2-3 and V is TRBV28, with D unclear. V was cut by 3 bases and J by 5 bases, with 9 bases left in between. There are 13 residues in the CDR3. The germline gives CDR1 MDHEN, CDR2 SYDVKM. In DNA form, the CDR3 reads TGTGCCAGCAGTTTCTCCGGTGGAGATACGCAGTATTTT. Protein: CASSFSGGDTQYF.

The chain employs TRBV27 and TRBJ2-1; 12 nucleotides match TRBD2. Germline CDR1 MNHEY, CDR2 SMNVEV (reference sequence). CDR3 length: 15 residues. V lost 5 bases to trimming and J lost 7 bases; unmatched junction nucleotides: 6. The CDR3 DNA reads as TGTGCCAGCAGTCCTTGGACTAGCGGGATTAATGAGCAGTTCTTC. Protein: CASSPWTSGINEQFF.

The rearrangement uses TRBV7-2 and TRBJ2-1; the D gene is possibly TRBD1 (5 bases). Germline CDR1 reads SGHTA; CDR2 reads FQGNSA. This CDR3 has 14 amino acids. The V end lost 8 bases, the J end lost 7 bases, and 18 bases lay between the germline ends. The CDR3 DNA reads TGTGCCAGCTCCTGGGCCAGGGATAAAAATGAGCAGTTCTTC. Translating it yields CASSWARDKNEQFF.

The chain uses TRBV4-1 and TRBJ2-7; a possible D gene is TRBD2 (6 bases). The CDR3 length is 16 residues. Between the trimmed V and J ends, which lost 0 bases and 1 base, there was a span of 13 bases. Germline-derived CDR1 and CDR2 are MGHRA and YSYEKL. CDR3 region: CASSQDFRGVSYEQYF. The CDR3 nucleotides read TGCGCCAGCAGCCAAGATTTCCGCGGGGTGTCCTACGAGCAGTACTTC.

This chain uses TRBV13 with TRBJ2-1; TRBD1 agrees at 8 bases. CDR1 and CDR2 from the germline V gene are PRHDT and FYEKMQ (reference sequence). CDR3 size: 15 residues. V trimming: 3 bases; J trimming: 1 base; junction bases outside the gene matches: 2. The CDR3 DNA is TGTGCCAGCAGCTTGACAGGGGTATCCTACAATGAGCAGTTCTTC. Amino acids: CASSLTGVSYNEQFF.

The chain is built from TRBV9 and TRBJ1-6; D unresolved. Germline-derived CDR1 and CDR2 are SGDLS and YYNGEE. CDR3 length equals 15 residues. V lost 6 bases, J lost 0 bases, and 10 bases lay in between. This CDR3 is CASNLGSSYNSPLHF. CDR3 coding DNA: TGTGCCAGCAATTTGGGGAGCTCCTATAATTCACCCCTCCACTTT.

The V call is TRBV7-3, the J call TRBJ1-2; 8 bases line up with TRBD1. The CDR3 runs to 15 residues. With 5 bases clipped from V and 6 bases from J, the junction kept 11 bases outside the gene matches. Germline values: CDR1 SGHTA, CDR2 FQGTGA. This CDR3 reads CASSPWAGGENGYTF. The DNA for the CDR3 is TGTGCCAGCAGCCCCTGGGCAGGGGGCGAGAATGGCTACACCTTC.

The genes are TRBV5-1 and TRBJ2-1; tentative D call: TRBD1 (6 bases). Germline values: CDR1 SGHRS, CDR2 YFSETQ. V dropped 4 bases and J dropped 9 bases, with 14 bases sitting between them. CDR3 size: 13 residues. CDR3 region: CASSPDRPFEQFF. In DNA, the CDR3 is TGCGCCAGCAGCCCTGACAGGCCCTTTGAGCAGTTCTTC.

The CDR3 sequence: CASSFYGQGYEQYF. The CDR3 bases are TGTGCCAGCAGCTTTTACGGACAGGGCTACGAGCAGTACTTC. The rearrangement joins TRBV5-6 to TRBJ2-7; 8 positions match TRBD1. The CDR3 runs to 14 residues. The V and J ends lost 2 bases and 3 bases, in that order; junction bases with no gene match: 4. The germline CDR1 and CDR2 sequences are SGHDT and YYEEEE.

The chain couples TRBV10-1 to TRBJ2-2; D not resolved. The CDR3 runs to 14 residues. Germline V gene sequence: CDR1 WNHNN, CDR2 SYGVQD (reference sequence). V lost 8 bases to trimming and J lost 2 bases, with 12 bases between them. DNA of the CDR3: TGCGCCAGCCGTCCGCTTACAAACACCGGGGAGCTGTTTTTT. This encodes CASRPLTNTGELFF.

The J gene is TRBJ2-7, the V gene TRBV5-4; 10 bases map to TRBD2. The CDR3 covers 18 residues. J was trimmed by 1 base and V by 0 bases; bases with no gene match: 10. Germline V gene sequence: CDR1 SGHNT, CDR2 YYREEE (reference sequence). The CDR3 DNA reads as TGTGCCAGCAGCTTGGGGCCCACAGCGGGAGGGATTTCCTACGAGCAGTACTTC. Its protein is CASSLGPTAGGISYEQYF. Supplemented by reference TRBV5-4 and TRBJ2-7, the full variable domain reads ETGVTQSPTHLIKTRGQQVTLRCSSQSGHNTVSWYQQALGQGPQFIFQYYREEENGRGNFPPRFSGLQFPNYSSELNVNALELDDSALYLCASSLGPTAGGISYEQYFGPGTRLTVT.

This chain connects TRBV5-4 to TRBJ2-7, with a possible D match to TRBD2 (5 bases). This CDR3 is built from 12 residues. Trimming left V 0 bases short and J 12 bases short, with 13 bases between. The germline CDR1 and CDR2 sequences are SGHNT and YYREEE (reference sequence). The CDR3 coding sequence is TGTGCCAGCAGCTTGGGGGGAGAGACGGGGTACTTC. Protein: CASSLGGETGYF.

The chain couples TRBV27 to TRBJ1-2; possible D gene TRBD1, 5 bases. CDR3 length: 15 residues. Germline V gene data show CDR1 as MNHEY and CDR2 as SMNVEV (reference sequence). Trimming stripped 5 bases from V and 1 base from J, with 14 bases between. The CDR3 spells CASSQDRSLNYGYTF. The CDR3 bases are TGTGCCAGCAGTCAAGACAGAAGCCTTAACTATGGCTACACCTTC.

V usage is TRBV11-2 and J usage is TRBJ1-2; TRBD1 might be the D (5 bases). The CDR3 consists of 14 residues. Germline CDR1 reads SGHAT; CDR2 reads FQNNGV. V lost 1 base, J lost 5 bases, and 11 bases lay in between. CDR3: CASSLVGAWYGYTF. CDR3 bases: TGTGCCAGCAGCTTAGTAGGGGCTTGGTATGGCTACACCTTC.

This sequence joins TRBV7-9 and TRBJ1-2; TRBD1 matches at 7 bases. V lost 5 bases, J lost 4 bases, and 4 bases stayed unmatched. Germline-derived CDR1 and CDR2 are SEHNR and FQNEAQ (reference sequence). The length of the CDR3 is 13 residues. The CDR3 spells CASSRDSLYGYTF. The CDR3 region has the DNA TGTGCCAGCAGCAGGGACAGTCTCTATGGCTACACCTTC.

The rearrangement links TRBV19 to TRBJ2-4, with a tentative D call TRBD1 (5 bases). V lost 8 bases to trimming and J lost 0 bases, with 14 bases between them. In germline, CDR1 is LNHDA, CDR2 SQIVND (reference sequence). The CDR3 spans 15 residues. In DNA, the CDR3 is TGTGCCAGTTCTGACAGAGAACTAGCCAAAAACATTCAGTACTTC. Translating it yields CASSDRELAKNIQYF.

The V call is TRBV4-2, the J call TRBJ2-5, with 11 bases identical to TRBD2. The V segment lost 4 bases and the J segment 5 bases; nucleotides outside the gene matches: 12. The CDR3 has 17 residues. CDR1 is LGHNA, CDR2 YNFKEQ, per germline. In nucleotides, the CDR3 is TGTGCCAGCAGCCTTCCGGGGACTAGCGGTGGGGGGGAGACCCAGTACTTC. It yields the protein CASSLPGTSGGGETQYF.

The chain uses TRBV28 and TRBJ1-1, with D perhaps matching TRBD1 (6 bases). CDR1 and CDR2 from the germline V gene are MDHEN and SYDVKM. V shed 6 bases and J shed 0 bases, with 8 bases lying between them. The CDR3 length is 13 residues. This CDR3 is CASSGDMNTEAFF. CDR3 coding DNA: TGTGCCAGCAGCGGGGACATGAACACTGAAGCTTTCTTT.